Below are 10 T cell receptor beta chains sequenced from a single sample in a study of blood T cell repertoires in COVID-19. Generated by immunoSEQ multiplex PCR, the TCRdb table keeps only in-frame clones and is missing some. In the table there are 200,000 to 250,000 clones, about 87% of which are singletons. The sequencing input was PBMCs or T cells enriched from blood (not recorded which). The receptors come from a woman aged 30 to 39 who had recovered from COVID-19.

In the case of this clone: Other DNA sequences in the sample encode the same CDR3. The rearrangement joins TRBV24-1 to TRBJ2-3, with 12 bases fitting TRBD2. The CDR3 length is 16 residues. Looked up from germline, CDR1 is KGHDR and CDR2 is SFDVKD. The trim removed 4 bases at V and 3 bases at J, leaving 4 bases unmatched. DNA of the CDR3: TGTGCCACCAGTGACCCTGGACTAGCGGGGACAGATACGCAGTATTTT. Translation: CATSDPGLAGTDTQYF.

The chain carries TRBV27 and TRBJ2-3, with 8 bases that match TRBD2. V gave up 6 bases and J gave up 6 bases; unmatched junction bases: 14. The CDR3 loop spans 16 amino acids. CDR1 is MNHEY, CDR2 SMNVEV, per germline (reference sequence). For the CDR3, the DNA is TGTGCCAGCAGCACCCTCGGCGGGAGGTTCGGGGATACGCAGTATTTT. Its protein product is CASSTLGGRFGDTQYF.

The chain joins TRBV19 to TRBJ1-4; 7 bases are a match to TRBD1. Germline CDR1 and CDR2: LNHDA and SQIVND (reference sequence). With V trimmed by 3 bases and J by 7 bases, 5 bases remained unmatched. The CDR3 is 14 amino acids. CDR3: CASSMATGFEKLFF. For the CDR3, the DNA is TGTGCCAGTAGTATGGCGACAGGGTTTGAAAAACTGTTTTTT.

The V call is TRBV29-1, the J call TRBJ1-2, with D possibly TRBD1 on 5 matching bases. The CDR3 sequence is 13 residues long. Germline CDR1 and CDR2: SQVTM and ANQGSEA. V was cut by 3 bases and J by 4 bases, with 12 bases left in between. CDR3 protein: CSVEGLVTYGYTF. The CDR3 nucleotides are TGCAGCGTTGAGGGGCTTGTGACCTATGGCTACACCTTC.

The genes are TRBV5-6 and TRBJ2-1; 7 bases agree with TRBD2. Germline V gene lookup returns CDR1 SGHDT and CDR2 YYEEEE. J gave up 4 bases and V 0 bases, and 1 base lay outside the gene matches. CDR3 length: 14 residues. The CDR3 coding sequence is TGTGCCAGCAGCTTGGGGACTAGTTACAATGAGCAGTTCTTC. This sequence encodes CASSLGTSYNEQFF.

This clone was detected once. CDR3 nucleotides: TGCGCCAGCAGTTACGGGACAGCAACCTCCTACGAGCAGTACTTC. Protein product: CASSYGTATSYEQYF. The gene calls are TRBV4-3 and TRBJ2-7, with 7 bases that match TRBD1. CDR3 length equals 15 residues. The germline CDR1 and CDR2 sequences are LGHNA and YSLEER. The V segment lost 6 bases and the J segment 0 bases; nucleotides outside the gene matches: 8.

The chain joins TRBV7-9 to TRBJ2-7; TRBD2 aligns across 10 bases. The CDR3 totals 16 residues. Germline V CDR1 and CDR2: SEHNR, FQNEAQ (reference sequence). V lost 4 bases and J lost 0; bases outside the gene matches: 6. The CDR3 protein is CASSSPTSGVSYEQYF. CDR3 nucleotides: TGTGCCAGCAGCTCCCCAACTAGCGGGGTCTCCTACGAGCAGTACTTC. The entire variable domain, with the rest obtained from reference TRBV7-9 and TRBJ2-7, is as follows: DTGVSQNPRHKITKRGQNVTFRCDPISEHNRLYWYRQTLGQGPEFLTYFQNEAQLEKSRLLSDRFSAERPKGSFSTLEIQRTEQGDSAMYLCASSSPTSGVSYEQYFGPGTRLTVT.

J is TRBJ1-1 and V is TRBV5-6; D is unresolved. Germline V gene sequence: CDR1 SGHDT, CDR2 YYEEEE. Trimming cost V 2 bases and J 4 bases, with 6 bases left between them. The CDR3 sequence is 12 residues long. CDR3 protein: CASSFSLTEAFF. For the CDR3, the DNA is TGTGCCAGCAGCTTTAGCCTCACTGAAGCTTTCTTT.

The J gene is TRBJ1-1, the V gene TRBV5-1; D gene unclear. There are 15 residues in the CDR3. The germline V gene encodes CDR1 SGHRS and CDR2 YFSETQ. Trimming removed 0 bases at V and 4 bases at J, with 13 bases between. The CDR3 region is CASSLAFNGGTEAFF. CDR3 nucleotide sequence: TGCGCCAGCAGCTTGGCCTTCAACGGAGGCACTGAAGCTTTCTTT.

The V and J genes are TRBV2 and TRBJ2-7; 7 nucleotides agree with TRBD2. The CDR3 runs 14 residues. Trimming took 6 bases from V and 1 from J; bases not matched to a gene: 6. CDR1 SNHLY and CDR2 FYNNEI come from the germline V gene. CDR3 nucleotide sequence: TGTGCCAGCAGGTTGGGGGGGGAGTCCTACGAGCAGTACTTC. Translating gives CASRLGGESYEQYF.